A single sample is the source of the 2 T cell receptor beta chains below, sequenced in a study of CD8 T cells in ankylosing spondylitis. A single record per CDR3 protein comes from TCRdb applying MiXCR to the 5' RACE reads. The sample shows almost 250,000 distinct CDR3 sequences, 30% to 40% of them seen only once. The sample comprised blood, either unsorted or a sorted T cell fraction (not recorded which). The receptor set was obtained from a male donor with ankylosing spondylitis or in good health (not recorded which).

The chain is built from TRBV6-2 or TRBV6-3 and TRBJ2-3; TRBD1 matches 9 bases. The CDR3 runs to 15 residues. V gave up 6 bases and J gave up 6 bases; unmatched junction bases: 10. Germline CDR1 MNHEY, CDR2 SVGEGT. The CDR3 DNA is TGTGCCAGCAGACTACAGGGGGCAATGGGGGATACGCAGTATTTT. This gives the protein CASRLQGAMGDTQYF.

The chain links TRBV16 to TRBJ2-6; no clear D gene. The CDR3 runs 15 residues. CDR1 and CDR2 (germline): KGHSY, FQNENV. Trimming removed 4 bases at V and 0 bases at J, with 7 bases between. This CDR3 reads CASSPWISGANVLTF. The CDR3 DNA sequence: TGTGCCAGCAGCCCTTGGATCTCTGGGGCCAACGTCCTGACTTTC.